The 25 T cell receptor beta chains listed next were all sequenced from one sample in a study of blood T cell repertoires in COVID-19. The assay was immunoSEQ multiplex PCR, and TCRdb's table has in-frame clones only and misses some. Of some 210,000 clones listed, 89% are singletons. Sequenced material: peripheral blood. All receptors derive from a man in his 60s who had recovered from COVID-19.

The chain is built from TRBV11-2 and TRBJ1-1; possibly TRBD1 for D (5 bases). The germline gives CDR1 SGHAT, CDR2 FQNNGV. V lost 5 bases to trimming and J lost 1 base, with 14 bases between them. The CDR3 has 15 residues. CDR3 in amino acids: CASSHLSGGNTEAFF. In DNA, the CDR3 is TGTGCCAGCAGCCATCTATCGGGGGGGAACACTGAAGCTTTCTTT.

V usage is TRBV3-1 (or the pseudogene TRBV3-2) and J usage is TRBJ1-6, with D unresolved. CDR3 length equals 14 residues. Germline assignment: CDR1 LGHDT and CDR2 YNNKEL (reference sequence). The germline V and J ends were trimmed by 7 bases and 3 bases, with 10 bases remaining between them. The CDR3 spells CASNRGFYNSPLHF. In DNA form, the CDR3 reads TGTGCCAGCAATCGAGGTTTCTATAATTCACCCCTCCACTTT.

This chain connects TRBV29-1 to TRBJ1-2; 9 positions agree with TRBD1. Trimming cost V 7 bases and J 10 bases; bases outside gene matches: 13. The CDR3 extends over 13 amino acids. The germline V gene has CDR1 SQVTM and CDR2 ANQGSEA. CDR3 region: CSASTGGGGFYTF. Here the CDR3 DNA reads TGCAGCGCATCGACAGGGGGAGGGGGGTTCTACACCTTC.

This rearrangement joins TRBV4-2 to TRBJ1-1; 9 bases line up with TRBD1. The CDR3 runs 15 residues. V gave up 3 bases and J gave up 6 bases; unmatched junction bases: 8. The germline CDR1 and CDR2 sequences are LGHNA and YNFKEQ. CDR3 bases: TGTGCCAGCAGCCAGGCCGGGACAGGGTGGGCTGAAGCTTTCTTT. This sequence encodes CASSQAGTGWAEAFF.

V gene TRBV3-1 (or the pseudogene TRBV3-2) combines with J gene TRBJ2-7, with 10 bases fitting TRBD2. The trim removed 1 base at V and 2 bases at J, leaving 2 bases unmatched. The germline CDR1 and CDR2 sequences are LGHDT and YNNKEL (reference sequence). The CDR3 sequence is 15 residues long. This chain's CDR3 is CASSQVLAGTYEQYF. The CDR3 DNA reads TGTGCCAGCAGCCAAGTACTAGCGGGGACCTACGAGCAGTACTTC.

This rearrangement joins TRBV6-5 to TRBJ2-2, with TRBD1 matching over 7 bases. This CDR3 region has 15 residues. Looked up from germline, CDR1 is MNHEY and CDR2 is SVGAGI. The trim removed 3 bases at V and 4 bases at J, leaving 5 bases unmatched. CDR3 protein: CASSYRQGVTGELFF. The DNA of the CDR3 is TGTGCCAGCAGTTATAGACAGGGAGTCACCGGGGAGCTGTTTTTT.

The V and J genes are TRBV11-2 and TRBJ1-3, with TRBD1 matching over 7 bases. Germline CDR1 is SGHAT and CDR2 is FQNNGV. J was trimmed by 4 bases and V by 5 bases; bases with no gene match: 5. This CDR3 has 14 residues. The CDR3 region has the DNA TGTGCCAGCAGCCCGGGACAGCCAGGAAACACCATATATTTT. Amino acid sequence: CASSPGQPGNTIYF.

The rearrangement uses TRBV5-1 and TRBJ1-2; D remains unclear. V gave up 2 bases and J gave up 4 bases, with 6 bases separating them. The CDR3 is 12 amino acids. Germline V gene sequence: CDR1 SGHRS, CDR2 YFSETQ. For the CDR3, the DNA is TGCGCCAGCAGCTTAGCGGGCTATGGCTACACCTTC. This sequence encodes CASSLAGYGYTF.

This chain uses TRBV7-9 with TRBJ2-7, with 10 bases identical to TRBD1. Germline V gives CDR1 SEHNR, CDR2 FQNEAQ (reference sequence). The junction had 10 bases not matched to a gene; V was cut back by 5 bases and J by 6 bases. CDR3 size: 15 residues. CDR3 protein: CASSERDRGPSEQYF. In nucleotides, the CDR3 is TGTGCCAGCAGCGAACGAGACAGGGGGCCATCCGAGCAGTACTTC.

The V gene is TRBV5-1, the J gene TRBJ2-3, with 15 positions matching TRBD2. With V trimmed by 3 bases and J by 2 bases, 4 bases remained unmatched. Germline CDR1 is SGHRS and CDR2 is YFSETQ. CDR3 size: 17 residues. The CDR3 sequence: CASSSGLAGGSTDTQYF. Written as DNA, the CDR3 is TGCGCCAGCAGCTCGGGACTAGCGGGGGGATCCACAGATACGCAGTATTTT.

This sequence joins TRBV11-2 and TRBJ2-7; perhaps TRBD1 as D (6 bases). Germline loops: CDR1 SGHAT, CDR2 FQNNGV. This CDR3 comprises 12 residues. Trimming took off 5 bases at V and 6 bases at J, with 11 bases between the two ends. CDR3 DNA: TGTGCCAGCAGCCCAGGGGTGGTCGAGCAGTACTTC. This gives the protein CASSPGVVEQYF.

The rearrangement links TRBV5-1 to TRBJ2-3; no firm D call. The CDR3 covers 13 residues. V lost 2 bases and J lost 2, with 6 bases in between. Germline V gene data show CDR1 as SGHRS and CDR2 as YFSETQ. The CDR3 spells CASSLLFTDTQYF. As DNA, the CDR3 is TGCGCCAGCAGCTTACTGTTCACAGATACGCAGTATTTT.

V is TRBV6-2 or TRBV6-3 and J is TRBJ2-7; 8 bases are shared with TRBD1. V shed 2 bases, J shed 2 bases, and the junction held 2 bases outside the gene matches. Germline loops: CDR1 MNHEY, CDR2 SVGEGT. The CDR3 length is 14 residues. The CDR3 here is CASSYTRGPYEQYF. CDR3 DNA: TGTGCCAGCAGTTACACCAGGGGGCCCTACGAGCAGTACTTC.

The chain employs TRBV7-3 and TRBJ2-1; 10 bases align to TRBD1. In germline, CDR1 is SGHTA, CDR2 FQGTGA. The CDR3 spans 16 residues. Germline trimming cut 5 bases from V and 1 base from J; bases unmatched to any gene: 5. The CDR3 bases are TGTGCCAGCAGCCCCTCGGGACAGGGGTCCTACAATGAGCAGTTCTTC. This sequence encodes CASSPSGQGSYNEQFF.

J is TRBJ2-7 and V is TRBV9, with TRBD2 matching 14 bases. V lost 3 bases to trimming and J lost 4 bases; unmatched junction nucleotides: 6. CDR1 SGDLS and CDR2 YYNGEE come from the germline V gene. This CDR3 has 16 residues. The CDR3 sequence: CASSASGLAGGYEQYF. CDR3 nucleotide sequence: TGTGCCAGCAGCGCCTCCGGACTAGCGGGGGGATACGAGCAGTACTTC. The full variable domain, in which reference TRBV9 and TRBJ2-7 provide the parts outside the CDR3, is DSGVTQTPKHLITATGQRVTLRCSPRSGDLSVYWYQQSLDQGLQFLIQYYNGEERAKGNILERFSAQQFPDLHSELNLSSLELGDSALYFCASSASGLAGGYEQYFGPGTRLTVT.

The rearrangement joins TRBV29-1 to TRBJ1-4, with TRBD1 matching 7 bases. The germline V gene encodes CDR1 SQVTM and CDR2 ANQGSEA. The ends lost 4 bases at V and 5 bases at J; junction bases unmatched: 13. This CDR3 has 16 residues. Here the CDR3 reads CSVADVPGQRNEKLFF. Written as DNA, the CDR3 is TGCAGCGTTGCCGACGTGCCGGGACAGCGAAATGAAAAACTGTTTTTT.

The chain carries TRBV11-2 and TRBJ2-7, with TRBD2 as a possible D gene (6 bases). V was trimmed by 5 bases and J by 0 bases, leaving 8 bases between them. Looked up from germline, CDR1 is SGHAT and CDR2 is FQNNGV. The CDR3 is made up of 13 amino acids. DNA of the CDR3: TGTGCCAGCAGCCGGACTACCTCCTACGAGCAGTACTTC. This codes for CASSRTTSYEQYF.

This sequence joins TRBV4-2 and TRBJ2-3; 9 nucleotides agree with TRBD2. J gave up 6 bases and V 0 bases, and 10 bases lay outside the gene matches. The germline V gene has CDR1 LGHNA and CDR2 YNFKEQ. This CDR3 region has 17 residues. The CDR3 coding sequence is TGTGCCAGCAGCCAAGAGTCGAATAGCGGGAGATGGGATACGCAGTATTTT. This gives the protein CASSQESNSGRWDTQYF.

The chain employs TRBV4-3 and TRBJ2-2; TRBD1 aligns across 8 bases. The length of the CDR3 is 15 residues. Germline V gene lookup returns CDR1 LGHNA and CDR2 YSLEER. V was clipped by 1 base and J by 5 bases; unmatched bases: 3. The CDR3 coding sequence is TGCGCCAGCAGCCAAGGGAGACAGGGGACCGGGGAGCTGTTTTTT. It codes for CASSQGRQGTGELFF.

The chain employs TRBV6-5 and TRBJ2-2; maybe TRBD1 (6 bases). This CDR3 has 12 amino acids. V was trimmed by 11 bases and J by 6 bases, leaving 13 bases between them. Germline CDR1 reads MNHEY; CDR2 reads SVGAGI. The CDR3 coding sequence is TGTGCCGTTAACAGGGTGTCCGGGGAGCTGTTTTTT. This codes for CAVNRVSGELFF.

The chain recombines TRBV7-3 with TRBJ1-2, with D unclear. This CDR3 contains 13 residues. Trimming cost V 2 bases and J 7 bases, with 11 bases left between them. Germline CDR1 reads SGHTA; CDR2 reads FQGTGA. For the CDR3, the DNA is TGTGCCAGCAGCTTATGGCCGGGTAGTGGCTACACCTTC. This translates into CASSLWPGSGYTF.

J is TRBJ2-1 and V is TRBV27; TRBD2 matches at 8 bases. This CDR3 is 14 amino acids long. Germline CDR1 and CDR2: MNHEY and SMNVEV (reference sequence). V was clipped by 5 bases and J by 9 bases; unmatched bases: 9. CDR3 amino acids: CASSPLVGRGEQFF. CDR3 in DNA: TGTGCCAGCAGTCCCCTTGTCGGGAGGGGTGAGCAGTTCTTC.

In DNA, the CDR3 is TGTGCCATCAGTGACGGGAGCTACTATGGCTACACCTTC. This sequence encodes CAISDGSYYGYTF. V is TRBV10-3 and J is TRBJ1-2; D is unresolved. The germline V gene encodes CDR1 ENHRY and CDR2 SYGVKD. The CDR3 runs 13 residues. Trimming removed 3 bases at V and 3 bases at J, with 8 bases between.

This clone was counted a single time. CDR3 nucleotide sequence: TGTGCCAGTAGTACCCGGGGACACTTAGGGGAGACTTATGGCAATCAGCCCCAGCATTTT. Its translation: CASSTRGHLGETYGNQPQHF. This chain joins TRBV19 and TRBJ1-5, with D perhaps matching TRBD1 (6 bases). Germline V gene lookup returns CDR1 LNHDA and CDR2 SQIVND (reference sequence). Trimming removed 4 bases from V and 2 bases from J, with 27 bases in between. The CDR3 is 20 residues long. The whole variable domain, filled in from reference TRBV19 and TRBJ1-5, reads DGGITQSPKYLFRKEGQNVTLSCEQNLNHDAMYWYRQDPGQGLRLIYYSQIVNDFQKGDIAEGYSVSREKKESFPLTVTSAQKNPTAFYLCASSTRGHLGETYGNQPQHFGDGTRLSIL.

The chain has TRBV6-2 or TRBV6-3 and TRBJ1-1, with a possible D match to TRBD1 (5 bases). The CDR3 loop spans 19 amino acids. V lost 5 bases and J 3 bases, leaving 28 bases between the germline ends. From germline, CDR1 is MNHEY and CDR2 SVGEGT. CDR3 DNA: TGTGCCAGCAGTGCCCCCCGGGACTCCTATACATCATGGGACACTGAAGCTTTCTTT. It codes for CASSAPRDSYTSWDTEAFF.